The 26 T cell receptor beta chains reported below all come from one sample, sequenced in a study of breast tumors, draining lymph nodes, adjacent tissues. MiXCR, applied by TCRdb to the multiplex PCR reads, yields one record per CDR3 protein. Of approximately 200,000 distinct CDR3 sequences listed, about 32% are singletons. Samples came from axillary lymph nodes draining the breast cancer. The sequencing input was axillary lymph node tissue. The origin of the receptors is a female donor with breast cancer. Some clones in this sample may be carry-over from other donors' samples.

This clonotype came up many times. The chain recombines TRBV6-6 with TRBJ2-1; 10 bases line up with TRBD2. This CDR3 has 15 residues. Germline-derived CDR1 and CDR2 are MNHNY and SVGAGI (reference sequence). V gave up 5 bases and J gave up 5 bases; unmatched junction bases: 6. The CDR3 here is CASSLAGALDNEQFF. Here the CDR3 DNA reads TGTGCCAGCAGTCTAGCGGGGGCCCTCGACAATGAGCAGTTCTTC.

This clonotype was observed at least ten times. The J gene is TRBJ2-1, the V gene TRBV18; the D call may be TRBD1 or TRBD2 (5 bases each). The CDR3 length is 15 residues. CDR1 is KGHSH and CDR2 is LQKENI in the germline V gene. Trimming took off 5 bases at V and 3 bases at J, with 14 bases between the two ends. As DNA, the CDR3 is TGTGCCAGCTCAATCACCGGGACGGGCTACAATGAGCAGTTCTTC. Translation: CASSITGTGYNEQFF. The whole variable domain, filled in from reference TRBV18 and TRBJ2-1, reads NAGVMQNPRHLVRRRGQEARLRCSPMKGHSHVYWYRQLPEEGLKFMVYLQKENIIDESGMPKERFSAEFPKEGPSILRIQQVVRGDSAAYFCASSITGTGYNEQFFGPGTRLTVL.

V usage is TRBV20-1 and J usage is TRBJ2-3; 10 bases align to TRBD2. The V segment lost 7 bases and the J segment 4 bases; nucleotides outside the gene matches: 11. CDR3 size: 15 residues. The V gene's germline CDR1 is DFQATT and CDR2 SNEGSKA (reference sequence). The CDR3 coding sequence is TGCAGTGTCCGCCCAGCGGGGGGGCAATCAGATACGCAGTATTTT. Translation: CSVRPAGGQSDTQYF.

On this clonotype: Since a much larger clone is just one base distant, this may be a read error. DNA for the CDR3: TGTGCCAGTCTCCAGCTTAGCGGGAACTCCTACGAGCAGTACTTC. This sequence encodes CASLQLSGNSYEQYF. The V and J genes are TRBV6-2 or TRBV6-3 and TRBJ2-7; 8 bases match TRBD2. Germline V gene lookup returns CDR1 MNHEY and CDR2 SVGEGT. There are 15 residues in the CDR3. With V trimmed by 9 bases and J by 0 bases, 10 bases remained unmatched.

The chain links TRBV6-9 to TRBJ2-7; tentative D call: TRBD2 (5 bases). Between the trimmed V and J ends, which lost 6 bases and 0 bases, there was a span of 15 bases. Germline V lookup: CDR1 MNHGY, CDR2 SVAAGI. The CDR3 loop spans 15 amino acids. CDR3 region: CASRLFSGSSYEQYF. DNA for the CDR3: TGTGCCAGCAGACTCTTCTCGGGAAGCTCCTACGAGCAGTACTTC.

This clonotype has a count of ten or more. The chain links TRBV28 to TRBJ2-7, with no clear D. The ends were cut back, 5 bases at V and 1 base at J, with 9 bases in the middle. Germline CDR1 reads MDHEN; CDR2 reads SYDVKM. The CDR3 consists of 13 residues. CDR3 in amino acids: CASSRLESYEQYF. DNA of the CDR3: TGTGCCAGCAGTCGCCTAGAGTCCTACGAGCAGTACTTC.

This clonotype showed up many times. This rearrangement joins TRBV29-1 to TRBJ2-5; TRBD1 agrees at 10 bases. Germline V CDR1 and CDR2: SQVTM, ANQGSEA. J gave up 4 bases and V 7 bases, and 6 bases lay outside the gene matches. The length of the CDR3 is 13 residues. CDR3 region: CSAGTGERETQYF. The DNA for the CDR3 is TGCAGCGCCGGGACAGGGGAGAGAGAGACCCAGTACTTC.

This clonotype was counted ten times or more. This rearrangement joins TRBV9 to TRBJ1-3, with D tentatively TRBD1 (5 bases). Germline V gene lookup returns CDR1 SGDLS and CDR2 YYNGEE. Trimming pared 0 bases from V and 5 bases from J, leaving 9 bases between. The CDR3 length is 14 residues. In DNA form, the CDR3 reads TGTGCCAGCAGCGTAGCTCCAGGGAGAAACACCATATATTTT. Protein sequence: CASSVAPGRNTIYF. Looking up the rest from reference TRBV9 and TRBJ1-3 gives the full variable domain: DSGVTQTPKHLITATGQRVTLRCSPRSGDLSVYWYQQSLDQGLQFLIQYYNGEERAKGNILERFSAQQFPDLHSELNLSSLELGDSALYFCASSVAPGRNTIYFGEGSWLTVV.

This clonotype came up many times. This chain uses TRBV10-2 with TRBJ2-2; TRBD2 matches 8 bases. Unmatched junction bases numbered 9, after V lost 8 bases and J lost 1 base. This CDR3 is built from 16 residues. Germline V lookup: CDR1 WSHSY, CDR2 SAAADI. CDR3 bases: TGCGCCAGCTCACGGACTAGCACGAGGAACACCGGGGAGCTGTTTTTT. Its protein product is CASSRTSTRNTGELFF.

In its sample, this clonotype was seen many times. The V and J genes are TRBV6-1 and TRBJ1-3; D ambiguous. This CDR3 comprises 12 residues. Germline V gives CDR1 MNHNS, CDR2 SASEGT. The ends were cut back, 1 base at V and 7 bases at J, with 5 bases in the middle. CDR3 in amino acids: CASSEVSNTIYF. DNA for the CDR3: TGTGCCAGCAGTGAAGTCAGCAACACCATATATTTT.

This clonotype was seen many times. The chain employs TRBV2 and TRBJ1-3; D unclear. CDR3 length: 14 amino acids. CDR1 and CDR2 (germline): SNHLY, FYNNEI. V was shortened by 4 bases and J by 0 bases, with 7 bases between the two germline ends. CDR3 residues: CASSGAPSGNTIYF. In DNA, the CDR3 is TGTGCCAGCAGTGGGGCACCCTCTGGAAACACCATATATTTT.

This clonotype was detected many times. The chain links TRBV4-3 to TRBJ2-2; a possible D gene is TRBD2 (5 bases). The CDR3 extends over 15 amino acids. Trimming removed 4 bases from V and 6 bases from J, with 15 bases in between. The germline V gene encodes CDR1 LGHNA and CDR2 YSLEER. In DNA, the CDR3 is TGCGCCAGCAGCCCGTGGGCTACCGGGGCCGGGGAGCTGTTTTTT. Its protein product is CASSPWATGAGELFF.

The J gene is TRBJ2-7, the V gene TRBV2, with 7 nucleotides matching TRBD2. CDR1 is SNHLY, CDR2 FYNNEI, per germline. J lost 1 base, V lost 10 bases, and 7 bases had no gene match. The CDR3 spans 13 residues. CDR3 region: CAIRRDYSYEQYF. DNA of the CDR3: TGTGCCATCCGACGGGACTATTCCTACGAGCAGTACTTC.

This clonotype was recorded at least ten times. The chain joins TRBV5-4 to TRBJ2-3; 8 nucleotides match TRBD2. The V gene end was trimmed by 4 bases and the J gene end by 2 bases; junction bases not matched to a gene: 9. Germline CDR1 and CDR2: SGHNT and YYREEE (reference sequence). The CDR3 is 16 residues long. The CDR3 spells CASSTRLARNTDTQYF. The CDR3 DNA reads TGTGCCAGCAGCACGAGACTAGCGCGAAACACAGATACGCAGTATTTT.

This clonotype was seen a handful of times. A much larger clone differs from this one at a single base, so this may be a read error. The CDR3 sequence: CSARDLSGTAYNQPQHF. Here the CDR3 DNA reads TGCAGTGCTAGAGATCTTAGCGGGACAGCTTACAATCAGCCCCAGCATTTT. V usage is TRBV20-1 and J usage is TRBJ1-5; TRBD1 matches at 7 bases. This CDR3 is 17 amino acids long. V gave up 0 bases and J gave up 3 bases; unmatched junction bases: 11. Germline V gene lookup returns CDR1 DFQATT and CDR2 SNEGSKA (reference sequence).

This clonotype was detected ten times or more. The CDR3 DNA reads TGTGCTAGTGGTTTCCCTCGGGGACGTCAGCCCCAGCATTTT. It encodes CASGFPRGRQPQHF. This chain connects TRBV12-5 to TRBJ1-5, with D maybe TRBD1 (5 bases). V was clipped by 3 bases and J by 6 bases, with 12 bases between them. This CDR3 has 14 residues. Germline V gives CDR1 LGHNT, CDR2 FRNRAP.

To note about this clonotype: This sequence may be a read error, since a much larger clone differs from it by one base. The chain employs TRBV5-4 and TRBJ1-4; D is undetermined. Germline CDR1 and CDR2: SGHNT and YYREEE (reference sequence). The CDR3 consists of 14 residues. Trimming took off 7 bases at V and 8 bases at J, with 18 bases between the two ends. This CDR3 reads CASGWPLGEEKLFF. Written as DNA, the CDR3 is TGTGCCAGCGGATGGCCCCTAGGAGAGGAAAAACTGTTTTTT.

Comments on this clonotype: One junction end disagrees with the germline gene, perhaps due to a read error. V is TRBV18 and J is TRBJ1-2; D perhaps matches TRBD1 (5 bases). The CDR3 has 13 amino acids. The V gene's germline CDR1 is KGHSH and CDR2 LQKENI. CDR3 in amino acids: CASSPRDDYGYIF. The CDR3 DNA sequence: TGTGCCAGCTCACCACGGGACGATTATGGCTACATCTTC.

The chain links TRBV4-1 to TRBJ2-4; TRBD2 might be the D (5 bases). CDR3 length: 14 residues. CDR1 is MGHRA and CDR2 is YSYEKL in the germline V gene. V dropped 1 base and J dropped 6 bases, with 10 bases sitting between them. The CDR3: CASSQGYEGNIQYF. The CDR3 region has the DNA TGCGCCAGCAGCCAAGGGTACGAGGGAAACATTCAGTACTTC.

J is TRBJ2-7 and V is TRBV7-6; TRBD1 matches at 9 bases. CDR1 SGHVS and CDR2 FNYEAQ come from the germline V gene. The CDR3 covers 22 residues. Trimming took 5 bases from V and 2 from J; bases not matched to a gene: 28. CDR3 in amino acids: CASSRFGDRALSGGAAPYEQYF. CDR3 DNA: TGTGCCAGCAGCCGGTTCGGGGACAGGGCGCTCTCAGGGGGCGCTGCCCCCTACGAGCAGTACTTC.

This clonotype was detected many times. The V call is TRBV7-8, the J call TRBJ2-7; D unresolved. The CDR3 covers 17 residues. The germline CDR1 and CDR2 sequences are SGHVS and FQNEAQ. The ends were cut back, 1 base at V and 0 bases at J, with 16 bases in the middle. The CDR3 is CASSLEGFLLSSYEQYF. DNA of the CDR3: TGTGCCAGCAGCTTAGAAGGTTTCTTATTAAGCTCCTACGAGCAGTACTTC.

Ten or more counts support this clonotype. The V gene is TRBV5-1, the J gene TRBJ2-7, with D perhaps matching TRBD1 (5 bases). CDR3 length equals 14 residues. In germline, CDR1 is SGHRS, CDR2 YFSETQ. Trimming pared 4 bases from V and 5 bases from J, leaving 16 bases between. The CDR3 region has the DNA TGCGCCAGCAGCCCAGGTGGGGCTTTACACGAGCAGTACTTC. It codes for CASSPGGALHEQYF.

A remark on this clonotype: One end of the junction is discordant with germline, which a read error may explain. V gene TRBV7-9 combines with J gene TRBJ2-1, with 10 bases fitting TRBD2. Germline V gene sequence: CDR1 SEHNR, CDR2 FQNEAQ (reference sequence). The length of the CDR3 is 15 residues. The CDR3, as DNA: TGTGCCAGCAGCTCAGCGCAAAGCGGGAGGGATGAGCAGCTCTTC. This translates into CASSSAQSGRDEQLF.

V gene TRBV28 combines with J gene TRBJ2-1; D may be TRBD2 (6 bases). The V gene's germline CDR1 is MDHEN and CDR2 SYDVKM. Trimming removed 2 bases from V and 6 bases from J, with 14 bases in between. This CDR3 has 15 residues. The CDR3 sequence: CASSLTGSPSNEQFF. CDR3 nucleotide sequence: TGTGCCAGCAGTTTAACCGGGAGCCCCTCCAATGAGCAGTTCTTC.

This clonotype came up once. This CDR3 is missing its conserved last phenylalanine or tryptophan, likely due to a read error. Because the CDR3's place on the DNA is in doubt, the DNA is left out and the CDR3 is given as listed by TCRdb. The chain uses TRBV2 and TRBJ1-6; the table's D call, TRBD1, was not checked against the DNA. The CDR3 is 8 amino acids in total, end residues counted. Germline CDR1 SNHLY, CDR2 FYNNEI. This CDR3 reads CASSGRGG.

In the case of this clonotype: It may be a read error: a sequence one base away is much more abundant. The V and J genes are TRBV7-2 and TRBJ2-1; the D gene is possibly TRBD2 (5 bases). The CDR3 is 16 amino acids. Germline V gene lookup returns CDR1 SGHTA and CDR2 FQGNSA. Deletions cut 1 base from V and 9 bases from J, with 19 bases between. The DNA of the CDR3 is TGTGCCAGCAGCTTAGGGACTGGCGGTTTGCCCCTTGAGCAGTTCTTC. Its translation is CASSLGTGGLPLEQFF.